There are many counts of the clone carrying this T cell receptor (beta chain). The study tagged each TCR cDNA molecule with a unique molecular identifier. TCRdb re-called the 5' RACE reads through MiXCR, storing one row per CDR3 protein. The sample includes 95,000 to 130,000 distinct CDR3 sequences, roughly an eighth seen only once; the top ten take approximately 17%. Described time point: blood at routine non-recurrence follow-up after resection. Tumor, nontumor lung or frozen PBMC supplied whole RNA that was sequenced unsorted. This entry belongs to a study of spatial heterogeneity in lung cancer. V lost 2 bases and J lost 6, with 12 bases in between. This CDR3 spans 15 amino acids. Germline CDR1 is SGHDT and CDR2 is YYEEEE.

The chain combines TRBV5-6 with TRBJ1-6; D possibly corresponds to TRBD1 (5 bases). The starting material was PBMCs, obtained at follow-up. This TCR derives from a male donor with early-stage non-small cell lung cancer. The chain's CDR3 is CASSFLQGGNSPLHF. The CDR3 nucleotides are TGTGCCAGCAGCTTCCTGCAGGGCGGTAATTCACCCCTCCACTTT.